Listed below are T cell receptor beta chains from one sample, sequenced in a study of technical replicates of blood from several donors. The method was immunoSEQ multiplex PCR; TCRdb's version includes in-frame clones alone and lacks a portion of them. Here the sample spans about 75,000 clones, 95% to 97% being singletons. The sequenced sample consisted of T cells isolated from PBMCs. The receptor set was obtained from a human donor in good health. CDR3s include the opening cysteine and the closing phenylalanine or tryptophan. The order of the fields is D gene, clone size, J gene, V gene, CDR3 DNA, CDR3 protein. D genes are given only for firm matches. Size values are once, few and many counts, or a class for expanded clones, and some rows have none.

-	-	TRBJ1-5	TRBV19	TGTGCCAGTAGTATCCTTGGACAGCAGTATCAGCCCCAGCATTTT	CASSILGQQYQPQHF
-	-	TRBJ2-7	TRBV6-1	TGTGCCAGCAGTGAAGCTCAGGGAGGCTACGAGCAGTACTTC	CASSEAQGGYEQYF
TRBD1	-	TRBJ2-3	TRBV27	TGTGCCAGCAGTTCTTTCAACAGGGGGCTAGATACGCAGTATTTT	CASSSFNRGLDTQYF
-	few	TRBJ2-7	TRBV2	TGTGCCAGCAGTGAATGGGACAAGAGCTACGAGCAGTACTTC	CASSEWDKSYEQYF
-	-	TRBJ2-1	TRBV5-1	TGCGCCAGCAGCTTGGAATCGATCGGTGAGCAGTTCTTC	CASSLESIGEQFF
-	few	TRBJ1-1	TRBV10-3	TGTGCCATCGCGGACACTACAATGAACACTGAAGCTTTCTTT	CAIADTTMNTEAFF
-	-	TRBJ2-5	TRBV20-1	TGCAGTGCTAGTAAAAAAGAGACCCAGTACTTC	CSASKKETQYF
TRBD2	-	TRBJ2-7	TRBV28	TGTGCCAGCAGTGTACTAGCGGGAAGATACGAGCAGTACTTC	CASSVLAGRYEQYF
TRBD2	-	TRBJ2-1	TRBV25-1	TGTGCCAGCAGTGCCGGGACTAGCGGATTCTACAATGAGCAGTTCTTC	CASSAGTSGFYNEQFF
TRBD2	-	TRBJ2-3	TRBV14	TGTGCCAGCAGCCATCGACTAGCGGGAGATACGCAGTATTTT	CASSHRLAGDTQYF
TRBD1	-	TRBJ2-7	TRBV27	TGTGCCAGCCGAACCCGGGACAGCTCCTACGAGCAGTACTTC	CASRTRDSSYEQYF
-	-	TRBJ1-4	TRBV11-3	TGTGCCAGCAGCTTGAGTTTCGACAGGGAAAAACTGTTTTTT	CASSLSFDREKLFF
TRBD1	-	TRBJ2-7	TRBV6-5	TGTGCCAGCAGATACCTTCCCGGGACAGGGGACTACGAGCAGTACTTC	CASRYLPGTGDYEQYF
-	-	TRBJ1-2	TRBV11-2	TGTGCCAGCAGCCGGGGGAACTATGGCTACACCTTC	CASSRGNYGYTF
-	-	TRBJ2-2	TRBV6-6	TGTGCCAGCAGTTACCGTCAGTACGGGAATACCGGGGAGCTGTTTTTT	CASSYRQYGNTGELFF
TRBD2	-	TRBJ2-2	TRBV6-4	TGTGCCAGCAGTGACCCAATCCCCCGGACTAGCCGAAACACCGGGGAGCTGTTTTTT	CASSDPIPRTSRNTGELFF
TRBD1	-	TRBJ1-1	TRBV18	TGTGCCAGCTCACCTCTGACAGGGATTCGTGACAACACTGAAGCTTTCTTT	CASSPLTGIRDNTEAFF
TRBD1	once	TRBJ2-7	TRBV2	TGTGCCAGCGCACGACAGGGGGCGTACTTC	CASARQGAYF
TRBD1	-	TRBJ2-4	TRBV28	TGTGCCAGCAGTTCCTCACCGGGACAGGGGACAAACATTCAGTACTTC	CASSSSPGQGTNIQYF
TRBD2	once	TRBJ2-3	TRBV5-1	TGCGCCAGCAGCTTGGTTCCTAGCGGCAACACAGATACGCAGTATTTT	CASSLVPSGNTDTQYF
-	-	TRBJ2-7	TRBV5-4	TGTGCCAGCAGCTTGGACTCTACCGGGGAGTACTTC	CASSLDSTGEYF
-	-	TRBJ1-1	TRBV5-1	TGCGCCAGCAGCTTGGGACCGGGCGGGGCTGAAGCTTTCTTT	CASSLGPGGAEAFF
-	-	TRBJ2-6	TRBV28	TGTGCCAGCAGCGCCGGGACACCCGACTCTGGGGCCAACGTCCTGACTTTC	CASSAGTPDSGANVLTF
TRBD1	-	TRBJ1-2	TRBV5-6	TGTGCCAGCAGCCCAGGACAGGACAACTATGGCTACACCTTC	CASSPGQDNYGYTF
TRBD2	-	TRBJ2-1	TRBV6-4	TGTGCCAGCAGTAAGACTAGCGGGAGTCTGAATGAGCAGTTCTTC	CASSKTSGSLNEQFF
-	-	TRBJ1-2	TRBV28	TGTGCCAGCATGCGTAATATGGGGAGATTTAACTATGGCTACACCTTC	CASMRNMGRFNYGYTF
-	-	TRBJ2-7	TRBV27	TGTGCCAGCAGAACAGGATCCTACGAGCAGTACTTC	CASRTGSYEQYF
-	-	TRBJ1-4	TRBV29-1	TGCAGCGTTGAAGAAGAGGAAAAACTGTTTTTT	CSVEEEEKLFF
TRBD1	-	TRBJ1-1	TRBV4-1	TGCGCCAGCAGCCAAGAGACAGGGACGAAGAGCACTGAAGCTTTCTTT	CASSQETGTKSTEAFF
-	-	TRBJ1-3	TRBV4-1	TGCGCCAGCAGCCGACCCATCCGGGACTCTGGAAACACCATATATTTT	CASSRPIRDSGNTIYF
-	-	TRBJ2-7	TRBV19	TGTGCCAGTAGTAGCCCAACTAGGTCGGGAGTGTCCTACGAGCAGTACTTC	CASSSPTRSGVSYEQYF
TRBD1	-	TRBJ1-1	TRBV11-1	TGTGCCAGCAGCAATCAATACCGGGACAGACCTAACACTGAAGCTTTCTTT	CASSNQYRDRPNTEAFF
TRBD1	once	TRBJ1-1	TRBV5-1	TGCGCCAGCAGCTTGGGACAGGGGGCGGCTGAAGCTTTCTTT	CASSLGQGAAEAFF
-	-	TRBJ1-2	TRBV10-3	TGTGCCATCAGTGAGAGCCTTAACTATGGCTACACCTTC	CAISESLNYGYTF
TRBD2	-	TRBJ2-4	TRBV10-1	TGCGCCACCAGCGGGATAGGGACCAAAAACATTCAGTACTTC	CATSGIGTKNIQYF
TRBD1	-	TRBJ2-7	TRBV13	TGTGCCAGCAGCTTAGGGACAGGGGCAGACTACGAGCAGTACTTC	CASSLGTGADYEQYF
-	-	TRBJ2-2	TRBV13	TGTGCCAGCAGCCCGAGAAGTCTCAACACCGGGGAGCTGTTTTTT	CASSPRSLNTGELFF
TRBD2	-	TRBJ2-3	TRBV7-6	TGTGCCAGCAGCTTAGTCAGTAGCGGGGACCTGAATACGCAGTATTTT	CASSLVSSGDLNTQYF
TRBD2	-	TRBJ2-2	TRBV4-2	TGTGCCAGCAGCCACGCCGGGACTAGCGTCGGGGAGCTGTTTTTT	CASSHAGTSVGELFF
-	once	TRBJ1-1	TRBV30	TGTGCCGGACAGACAGGTAAAAACACTGAAGCTTTCTTT	CAGQTGKNTEAFF
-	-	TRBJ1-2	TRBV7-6	TGTGCCAGCAGCTTTCCGGGAGGCTATGGCTACACCTTC	CASSFPGGYGYTF
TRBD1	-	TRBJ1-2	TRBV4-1	TGCGCCAGCAGCCCGGGACAGGGGTCGAACTATGGCTACACCTTC	CASSPGQGSNYGYTF
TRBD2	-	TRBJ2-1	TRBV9	TGTGCCAGCAGCAAACGACTAGCGCGGGGGGATGAGCAGTTCTTC	CASSKRLARGDEQFF
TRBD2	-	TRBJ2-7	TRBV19	TGTGCCAGTAGTATAAGGGCGGGAGCGGCCTACGAGCAGTACTTC	CASSIRAGAAYEQYF
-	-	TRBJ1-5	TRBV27	TGTGCCAGCAGTTTATCCGGGTTCGGGGGTCAGCCCCAGCATTTT	CASSLSGFGGQPQHF
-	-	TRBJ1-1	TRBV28	TGTGCCAGCAGTCTTCCCCGTTTAGGGGGCACTGAAGCTTTCTTT	CASSLPRLGGTEAFF
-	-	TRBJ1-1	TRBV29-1	TGCAGCGTTTTTGAGCCCCCCGGGACTGAAGCTTTCTTT	CSVFEPPGTEAFF
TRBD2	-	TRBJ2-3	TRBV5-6	TGTGCCAGCAGCCAATTCGGAGCCGGGGGGGCCACAGATACGCAGTATTTT	CASSQFGAGGATDTQYF
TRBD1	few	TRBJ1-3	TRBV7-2	TGTGCCAGCAGCTCAGGAGGGACAGGGGCTGGAAACACCATATATTTT	CASSSGGTGAGNTIYF
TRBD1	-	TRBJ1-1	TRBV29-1	TGCAGCGTATCTTCGGGACAGAGGTCCGCTGAAGCTTTCTTT	CSVSSGQRSAEAFF
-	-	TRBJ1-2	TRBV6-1	TGTGCCAGCACTAGACAGATTTTCGGCTATGGCTACACCTTC	CASTRQIFGYGYTF
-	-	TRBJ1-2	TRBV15	TGTGCCACCAGCAGAGATCGGGAGTATGGCTACACCTTC	CATSRDREYGYTF
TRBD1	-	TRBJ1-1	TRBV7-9	TGTGCCAGCAGCTCGAGACAGGGAATGAACACTGAAGCTTTCTTT	CASSSRQGMNTEAFF
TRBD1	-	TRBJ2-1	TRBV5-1	TGCGCCAGCAGACCGGGACAGGGGGCTTTTAATGAGCAGTTCTTC	CASRPGQGAFNEQFF
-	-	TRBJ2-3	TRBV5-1	TGCGCCAGCAGCCCACCCACTAGCACAGATACGCAGTATTTT	CASSPPTSTDTQYF
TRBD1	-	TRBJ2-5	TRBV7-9	TGTGCCAGCAGCCCCGGACAGGGGCGGGAGACCCAGTACTTC	CASSPGQGRETQYF
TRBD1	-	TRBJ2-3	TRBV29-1	TGCAGCGTTGGATCACTACTTCCGGACAGGGTTAGCACAGATACGCAGTATTTT	CSVGSLLPDRVSTDTQYF
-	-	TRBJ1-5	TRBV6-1	TGTGCCAGCAGTGAACGGGACTCCGCTTGGATCAATCAGCCCCAGCATTTT	CASSERDSAWINQPQHF
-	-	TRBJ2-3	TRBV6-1	TGTGCCAGCAGTGAAGCTCCGGGTTTGGATACGCAGTATTTT	CASSEAPGLDTQYF
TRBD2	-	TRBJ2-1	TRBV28	TGTGCCAGCAATCCGGGACTAGCGGGAGGGAGCTCCTACAATGAGCAGTTCTTC	CASNPGLAGGSSYNEQFF